These T cell receptor beta chains were read from a single sample in a study of blood T cell repertoires in COVID-19. The assay was immunoSEQ multiplex PCR, and TCRdb's table has in-frame clones only and misses some. Of roughly 410,000 clones listed, roughly 90% are singletons. Sequences were obtained from peripheral blood. These receptors all come from a man aged 35-49 years with acute or convalescent COVID-19. Each CDR3 is given with its conserved first and last residue. The D gene is left open where the match is weak. Clone size, where shown, is once, few, many, or a class for clones that have expanded.

D gene | clone size | J gene | V gene | CDR3 protein | CDR3 DNA
- | once | TRBJ1-1 | TRBV29-1 | CSVGHRAATEAFF | TGCAGCGTGGGCCACAGGGCGGCCACTGAAGCTTTCTTT
TRBD2 | - | TRBJ2-3 | TRBV5-1 | CASSVIGLAGGTDTQYF | TGCGCCAGCAGCGTGATAGGACTAGCGGGAGGAACAGATACGCAGTATTTT
- | many | TRBJ2-1 | TRBV5-1 | CASSLVRNEQFF | TGCGCCAGCAGCTTGGTACGGAATGAGCAGTTCTTC
- | - | TRBJ1-1 | TRBV5-1 | CASSSPGEVTEAFF | TGCGCCAGCAGCTCGCCGGGGGAGGTCACTGAAGCTTTCTTT
- | - | TRBJ1-1 | TRBV6-9 | CASSSRTDGGTEAFF | TGTGCCAGCAGTTCCCGGACCGACGGAGGCACTGAAGCTTTCTTT
- | - | TRBJ2-5 | TRBV11-1 | CASSLEVRETQYF | TGTGCCAGCAGCTTAGAAGTCCGGGAGACCCAGTACTTC
- | - | TRBJ2-7 | TRBV4-1 | CASSQAQGYEQYF | TGCGCCAGCAGCCAAGCTCAGGGTTACGAGCAGTACTTC
- | - | TRBJ2-2 | TRBV27 | CASSLRQGNTGELFF | TGTGCCAGCAGTTTAAGGCAGGGAAACACCGGGGAGCTGTTTTTT
- | - | TRBJ2-1 | TRBV6-5 | CASRPGIDEQFF | TGTGCCAGCAGGCCAGGGATAGATGAGCAGTTCTTC
TRBD1 | - | TRBJ1-6 | TRBV3-1/TRBV3-2 | CASSQAGTGHSPLHF | TGTGCCAGCAGCCAAGCAGGGACAGGGCATTCACCCCTCCACTTT
TRBD1 | - | TRBJ1-1 | TRBV10-3 | CAISSGQGIVNTEAFF | TGTGCCATCAGTTCCGGACAGGGGATCGTGAACACTGAAGCTTTCTTT
- | - | TRBJ1-1 | TRBV7-2 | CASSLVGEGQGAFF | TGTGCCAGCAGCTTAGTGGGAGAGGGTCAGGGGGCTTTCTTT
TRBD1 | - | TRBJ1-2 | TRBV6-5 | CASSPGGFGGYTF | TGTGCCAGCAGTCCAGGGGGCTTCGGGGGCTACACCTTC
TRBD1 | - | TRBJ1-1 | TRBV2 | CASSGGTGLTEAFF | TGTGCCAGCAGTGGTGGGACAGGGCTCACTGAAGCTTTCTTT
- | - | TRBJ2-3 | TRBV7-2 | CASKRDVDTDTQYF | TGTGCCAGCAAGAGGGATGTGGACACAGATACGCAGTATTTT
TRBD1 | - | TRBJ1-2 | TRBV10-1 | CASSGDRGANYGYTF | TGCGCCAGCAGTGGCGACAGGGGGGCTAACTATGGCTACACCTTC